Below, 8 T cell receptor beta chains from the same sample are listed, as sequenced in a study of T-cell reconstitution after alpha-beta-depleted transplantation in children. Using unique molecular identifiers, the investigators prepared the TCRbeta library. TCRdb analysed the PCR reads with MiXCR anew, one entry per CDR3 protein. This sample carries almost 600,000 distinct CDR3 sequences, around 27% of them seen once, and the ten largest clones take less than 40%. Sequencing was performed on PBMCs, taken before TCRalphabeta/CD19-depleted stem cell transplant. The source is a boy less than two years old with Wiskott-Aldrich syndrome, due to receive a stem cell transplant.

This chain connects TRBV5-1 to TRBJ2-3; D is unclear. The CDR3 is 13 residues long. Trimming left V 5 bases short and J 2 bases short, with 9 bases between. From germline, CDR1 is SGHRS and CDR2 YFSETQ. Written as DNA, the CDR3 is TGCGCCAGCAGGGCGGCAGACACAGATACGCAGTATTTT. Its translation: CASRAADTDTQYF.

In DNA, the CDR3 is TGCAGTGCTAGCGCGCTAGCGGGAGTGAATGAGCAGTTCTTC. This encodes CSASALAGVNEQFF. The V and J genes are TRBV20-1 and TRBJ2-1; the match to TRBD2 covers 10 bases. The length of the CDR3 is 14 residues. Trimming took 3 bases from V and 7 from J; bases not matched to a gene: 6. The germline CDR1 and CDR2 sequences are DFQATT and SNEGSKA (reference sequence).

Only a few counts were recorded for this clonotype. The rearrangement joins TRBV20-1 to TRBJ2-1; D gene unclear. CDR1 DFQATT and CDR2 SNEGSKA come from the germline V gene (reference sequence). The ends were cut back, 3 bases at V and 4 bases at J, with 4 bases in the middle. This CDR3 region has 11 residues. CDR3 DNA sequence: TGCAGTGCTAGGTCTTACAATGAGCAGTTCTTC. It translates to CSARSYNEQFF.

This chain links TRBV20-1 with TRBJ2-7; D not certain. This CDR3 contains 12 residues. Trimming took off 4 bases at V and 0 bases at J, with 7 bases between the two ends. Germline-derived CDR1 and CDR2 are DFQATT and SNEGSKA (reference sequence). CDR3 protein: CSATKLSYEQYF. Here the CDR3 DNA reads TGCAGTGCTACCAAGCTCTCCTACGAGCAGTACTTC.

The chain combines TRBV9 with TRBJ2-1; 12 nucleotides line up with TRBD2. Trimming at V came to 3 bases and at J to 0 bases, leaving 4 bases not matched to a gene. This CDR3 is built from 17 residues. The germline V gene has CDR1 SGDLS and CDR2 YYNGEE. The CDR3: CASSARLAGASYNEQFF. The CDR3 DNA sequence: TGTGCCAGCAGCGCCCGACTAGCGGGAGCCTCCTACAATGAGCAGTTCTTC.

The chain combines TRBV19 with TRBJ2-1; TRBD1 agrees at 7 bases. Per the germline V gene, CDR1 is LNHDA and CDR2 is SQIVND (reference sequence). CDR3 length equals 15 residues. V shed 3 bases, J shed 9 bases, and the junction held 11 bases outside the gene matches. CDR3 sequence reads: CASSMGTAVRSEQFF. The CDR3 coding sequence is TGTGCCAGTAGTATGGGGACAGCTGTTCGTAGTGAGCAGTTCTTC.

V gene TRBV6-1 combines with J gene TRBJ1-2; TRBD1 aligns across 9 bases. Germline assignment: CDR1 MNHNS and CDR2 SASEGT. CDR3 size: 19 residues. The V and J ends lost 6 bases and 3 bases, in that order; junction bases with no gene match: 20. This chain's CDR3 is CASSRDRDADRERYYGYTF. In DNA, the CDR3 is TGTGCCAGCAGCCGGGACAGGGACGCTGACCGAGAACGGTACTATGGCTACACCTTC.

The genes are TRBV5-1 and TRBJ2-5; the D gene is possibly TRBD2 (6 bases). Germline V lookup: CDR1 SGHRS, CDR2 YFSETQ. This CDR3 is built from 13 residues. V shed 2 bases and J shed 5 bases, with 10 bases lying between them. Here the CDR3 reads CASSFSSEETQYF. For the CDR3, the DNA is TGCGCCAGCAGCTTTTCTAGCGAGGAGACCCAGTACTTC. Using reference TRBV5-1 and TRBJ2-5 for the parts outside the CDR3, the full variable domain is KAGVTQTPRYLIKTRGQQVTLSCSPISGHRSVSWYQQTPGQGLQFLFEYFSETQRNKGNFPGRFSGRQFSNSRSEMNVSTLELGDSALYLCASSFSSEETQYFGPGTRLLVL.